What follows describes a single T cell receptor beta chain. This clonotype was observed many times. Its antigen is unknown. No qualities accompany the bases; no much larger clone lies one base away. The data were taken from a study (dated by TCRdb to the mid-2010s). General notes on the study: The study examined whether tumor-infiltrating Tregs in breast cancer are drawn from blood Tregs or arise in situ by conversion from other CD4+ T cell subsets.

Compared with germline, V lacks 1 base and J lacks 3 bases; bases without a gene match: 3. Taken from cysteine to phenylalanine, the CDR3 has 15 residues. The kept DNA is CDR3 alone, 45 bases in frame from the first base. For CDR1 and CDR2, the germline V gene lists SGHTA and FQGNSA. The full study reports these points: In terms of TCR gene usage, tumor memory CD4+ T cells clustered together with blood and lymph node memory CD4+ cells, as well as with lymph node naive CD4+ cells. Validation in the larger cohort was restricted to a single TCR beta V-J rearrangement rather than whole repertoires. The greatest overlap of tumor-infiltrating Treg TCR alpha and beta sequences was with tumor naive CD4+ T cells, followed next by blood naive CD4+ T cells.

CD4+CD45RO+CD25- cells were isolated as memory CD4+ T cells. Tregs, naive and memory CD4+ T cells from tumor, blood and ipsilateral draining lymph nodes of a few breast cancer patients underwent full-length TCR alpha and beta sequencing. Ficoll density gradient centrifugation was used to isolate mononuclear cells from either lymph nodes or 50 ml of peripheral blood. FACS confirmed that the sorted cell populations were more than 90% pure. Full-length TCR variable regions were amplified by 5' RACE PCR using constant-region reverse primers, and then by semi-nested PCR using Nested Universal Primer A. Using the ReliaPrep RNA Cell Miniprep System, total RNA was extracted, and the SMARTer RACE 5'/3' Kit was then used to reverse transcribe the RNA into 5'RACE-ready cDNA. An Illumina MiSeq was used to sequence the full-length TCR alpha and beta libraries, which had been barcoded with multiplex adaptors. In the source study's methods: For each of nine subset-tissue groups, sequencing data from the five patients were pooled, and the groups were compared by unsupervised clustering of TCR gene usage. The Morisita-Horn index was used to calculate repertoire similarity, with shared sequences weighted according to their contribution to each repertoire. TCRdb trimmed the raw reads at Q25, called clones with MiXCR and kept productive beta chains. Identical CDR3 protein sequences are pooled into one entry, listed with their most common genes and DNA. The V and J calls were not made by the authors but by TCRdb's processing. The sample includes roughly 9,000 distinct CDR3 sequences, with more than 15% observed a single time. The ten largest clones add up to roughly 3.4% of the sample.

Sequencing input: memory CD4+ T cells sorted from blood. Sample cell subset or site, as interpreted from the label and publication: memory CD4+ T cells, CD4+CD45RO+CD25-. The sequence was collected from a female donor with breast cancer. The chain joins TRBV7-2 to TRBJ2-1, and 7 bases in between align with TRBD2. Here the CDR3 is given as CASSLDGGGYNEQFF. The nucleotide sequence reads TGTGCCAGCAGCTTAGATGGGGGGGGCTACAATGAGCAGTTCTTC.